Below, 17 T cell receptor beta chains from the same sample are listed, as sequenced in a study of blood T cell repertoires in COVID-19. TCRdb keeps only in-frame clones here, not all; method: immunoSEQ multiplex PCR. The sample yields about 190,000 clones, under 90% seen once. The sequenced sample consisted of peripheral blood. The receptors here all came from a man in his forties or fifties with acute or convalescent COVID-19.

The chain recombines TRBV15 with TRBJ1-1; D remains ambiguous. The V gene's germline CDR1 is LNHNV and CDR2 YYDKDF (reference sequence). This CDR3 is 17 amino acids long. Trimming removed 0 bases at V and 2 bases at J, with 16 bases between. Here the CDR3 reads CATSRDLGTLANTEAFF. In DNA form, the CDR3 reads TGTGCCACCAGCAGAGATCTTGGCACCCTGGCTAACACTGAAGCTTTCTTT.

This chain joins TRBV5-1 and TRBJ2-5; D might be TRBD1 (6 bases). The CDR3 consists of 16 residues. Germline V lookup: CDR1 SGHRS, CDR2 YFSETQ. Trimming cost V 4 bases and J 0 bases, with 16 bases left between them. CDR3 DNA: TGCGCCAGCAGCCGTGGGGGCCGGATTTACCAAGAGACCCAGTACTTC. This gives the protein CASSRGGRIYQETQYF.

This clone has only one observation. This chain connects TRBV4-2 to TRBJ2-2, with 10 bases fitting TRBD1. This CDR3 has 15 residues. Germline CDR1 reads LGHNA; CDR2 reads YNFKEQ. V was pared by 5 bases and J by 4 bases, with 4 bases of the junction left unmatched. In nucleotides, the CDR3 is TGTGCCAGCAGCGAAGGGACAGGGGCCACCGGGGAGCTGTTTTTT. Translated: CASSEGTGATGELFF.

The chain links TRBV15 to TRBJ2-7, with 9 bases fitting TRBD2. Germline V lookup: CDR1 LNHNV, CDR2 YYDKDF (reference sequence). The CDR3 has 16 residues. V gave up 0 bases and J gave up 4 bases; unmatched junction bases: 7. This chain's CDR3 is CATSREVAGEIYEQYF. CDR3 nucleotide sequence: TGTGCCACCAGCAGAGAGGTAGCGGGGGAAATATACGAGCAGTACTTC.

The CDR3 is CASSQDSMQPQHF. The CDR3 nucleotides are TGTGCCAGCAGCCAAGATAGTATGCAGCCCCAGCATTTT. This sequence joins TRBV3-1 (or the pseudogene TRBV3-2) and TRBJ1-5, with D uncertain. The germline V gene encodes CDR1 LGHDT and CDR2 YNNKEL (reference sequence). With 0 bases removed from V and 7 bases from J, the gap between germline ends came to 7 bases. CDR3 size: 13 residues.

The rearrangement uses TRBV7-6 and TRBJ2-3, with D hard to call. The CDR3 consists of 14 residues. Trimming removed 1 base at V and 2 bases at J, with 7 bases between. Germline V gene lookup returns CDR1 SGHVS and CDR2 FNYEAQ. DNA of the CDR3: TGTGCCAGCAGCTTAGATCCAGTCACAGATACGCAGTATTTT. Protein product: CASSLDPVTDTQYF.

The chain links TRBV10-1 to TRBJ2-7, with 10 bases that match TRBD1. From germline, CDR1 is WNHNN and CDR2 SYGVQD (reference sequence). V dropped 3 bases and J dropped 7; count of bases not matched to a gene: 9. There are 15 residues in the CDR3. The CDR3 region is CASSESGTGAGEQYF. Here the CDR3 DNA reads TGCGCCAGCAGTGAATCGGGGACAGGGGCGGGAGAGCAGTACTTC.

In DNA form, the CDR3 reads TGTGCCTGGAGTCTTTCCGGGACAGGGAGGCGAGAGACCCAGTACTTC. Protein sequence: CAWSLSGTGRRETQYF. The J gene is TRBJ2-5, the V gene TRBV30; 9 positions match TRBD1. Germline-derived CDR1 and CDR2 are GTSNPN and SVGIG (reference sequence). The CDR3 length is 16 residues. Trimming cost V 2 bases and J 4 bases; bases outside gene matches: 11.

CDR3 protein: CASSGARNTEAFF. The CDR3, as DNA: TGTGCCAGCAGTGGTGCCAGGAACACTGAAGCTTTCTTT. The genes are TRBV2 and TRBJ1-1, with D uncertain. Germline assignment: CDR1 SNHLY and CDR2 FYNNEI. This CDR3 comprises 13 residues. V dropped 4 bases and J dropped 1 base, with 7 bases sitting between them.

CDR3 nucleotides: TGTGCCAGCAGTTGGGCTGGGGGAGGTGAAGCTTTCTTT. It translates to CASSWAGGGEAFF. V and J are TRBV6-2 or TRBV6-3 and TRBJ1-1; the D gene is possibly TRBD1 (5 bases). This CDR3 contains 13 residues. V lost 4 bases, J lost 7 bases, and 13 bases lay in between. The germline V gene encodes CDR1 MNHEY and CDR2 SVGEGT.

The chain combines TRBV5-6 with TRBJ2-5; perhaps TRBD2 as D (6 bases). The CDR3 consists of 15 residues. Germline values: CDR1 SGHDT, CDR2 YYEEEE. V lost 3 bases and J lost 1, with 13 bases in between. CDR3 nucleotides: TGTGCCAGCAGCTCGGTAGCGGAGATCCAAGAGACCCAGTACTTC. Its protein is CASSSVAEIQETQYF. The whole variable domain, filled in from reference TRBV5-6 and TRBJ2-5, reads DAGVTQSPTHLIKTRGQQVTLRCSPKSGHDTVSWYQQALGQGPQFIFQYYEEEERQRGNFPDRFSGHQFPNYSSELNVNALLLGDSALYLCASSSVAEIQETQYFGPGTRLLVL.

The chain combines TRBV28 with TRBJ1-5; tentatively, D is TRBD1 (5 bases). The V gene's germline CDR1 is MDHEN and CDR2 SYDVKM. The CDR3 extends over 13 amino acids. V lost 3 bases and J lost 12, with 15 bases in between. The CDR3 nucleotides read TGTGCCAGCAGTTTCGGGTCAGACAGCCACCAGCATTTT. Translated: CASSFGSDSHQHF.

This chain uses TRBV6-5 with TRBJ1-2, with TRBD1 matching over 9 bases. CDR3 length: 15 amino acids. Looked up from germline, CDR1 is MNHEY and CDR2 is SVGAGI. The J segment lost 4 bases and the V segment lost 7 bases, leaving 10 bases of the junction unmatched. The CDR3 region has the DNA TGTGCCAGCATCCCGACAGGGGGGTTACCCTATGGCTACACCTTC. Translating gives CASIPTGGLPYGYTF.

CDR3 sequence (DNA): TGTGCCAGCTCACCATCGGACAGGAGGAACACTGAAGCTTTCTTT. This encodes CASSPSDRRNTEAFF. J is TRBJ1-1 and V is TRBV18, with 7 bases fitting TRBD1. The CDR3 is 15 residues long. Unmatched junction bases numbered 4, after V lost 2 bases and J lost 1 base. In germline, CDR1 is KGHSH, CDR2 LQKENI.

The chain employs TRBV27 and TRBJ1-5; D is unresolved. In germline, CDR1 is MNHEY, CDR2 SMNVEV (reference sequence). CDR3 size: 14 residues. The V end was cut by 6 bases, the J end by 9 bases, with 18 bases between. The CDR3 coding sequence is TGTGCCAGCAGCTCGAAGCCCCGTTTCGGGCCCCAGCATTTT. It specifies CASSSKPRFGPQHF.

The sample holds a few counts of this clone. V usage is TRBV4-2 and J usage is TRBJ2-7, with a tentative D call TRBD2 (7 bases). The CDR3 totals 16 residues. Germline-derived CDR1 and CDR2 are LGHNA and YNFKEQ. Trimming took 0 bases from V and 0 from J, leaving 12 bases between them. The CDR3 region is CASSQESGDTSYEQYF. CDR3 nucleotide sequence: TGTGCCAGCAGCCAAGAAAGCGGGGACACCTCCTACGAGCAGTACTTC.

CDR3: CSVESSQGNYGYTF. CDR3 in DNA: TGCAGCGTTGAGTCTTCTCAGGGTAACTATGGCTACACCTTC. The chain employs TRBV29-1 and TRBJ1-2, with a possible D match to TRBD1 (5 bases). Trimming took off 3 bases at V and 1 base at J, with 12 bases between the two ends. The CDR3 consists of 14 residues. From germline, CDR1 is SQVTM and CDR2 ANQGSEA. Filled out from reference TRBV29-1 and TRBJ1-2, the complete variable domain reads SAVISQKPSRDICQRGTSLTIQCQVDSQVTMMFWYRQQPGQSLTLIATANQGSEATYESGFVIDKFPISRPNLTFSTLTVSNMSPEDSSIYLCSVESSQGNYGYTFGSGTRLTVV.